The 17 T cell receptor beta chains listed next were all sequenced from one sample in a study of CD8 T cells in ankylosing spondylitis. General study points: Characteristic, it appeared, of ankylosing spondylitis blood was a TCR beta motif of roughly eight highly homologous variants.

These TCRs' antigens remain unknown. MiXCR, run by TCRdb on the 5' RACE reads, gives a single entry per CDR3 protein. The sample yields 700,000 to 850,000 distinct CDR3 sequences, about 10% seen once. Specimen: blood, either unsorted or a sorted T cell fraction (not recorded which). The origin of the receptors is a male donor with ankylosing spondylitis.

The chain couples TRBV7-3 to TRBJ1-4; a weak D match, TRBD1 (5 bases). Trimming cost V 5 bases and J 7 bases, with 17 bases left between them. Germline loops: CDR1 SGHTA, CDR2 FQGTGA. The CDR3 has 15 amino acids. In DNA form, the CDR3 reads TGTGCCAGCAGCCCCGGGTCCAGGGCGGGTGAAAAACTGTTTTTT. Its translation: CASSPGSRAGEKLFF.

The chain is built from TRBV10-3 and TRBJ1-2; the D is unclear. The V end was cut by 1 base, the J end by 5 bases, with 20 bases between. In germline, CDR1 is ENHRY, CDR2 SYGVKD. This CDR3 is 17 amino acids long. The CDR3 here is CAISEFETRSPQYGYTF. In DNA form, the CDR3 reads TGTGCCATCAGTGAGTTTGAGACCCGCTCCCCGCAATATGGCTACACCTTC.

This clonotype was counted a few times. The chain uses TRBV24-1 and TRBJ2-7; 15 bases are shared with TRBD2. With V trimmed by 5 bases and J by 4 bases, 5 bases remained unmatched. From germline, CDR1 is KGHDR and CDR2 SFDVKD. The CDR3 length is 16 residues. DNA of the CDR3: TGTGCCACCAGTGCCCCCGGGACTAGCGGGAGGTACGAGCAGTACTTC. Translated, it gives CATSAPGTSGRYEQYF.

This chain links TRBV7-2 with TRBJ2-3; 10 positions agree with TRBD2. The ends lost 6 bases at V and 6 bases at J; junction bases unmatched: 6. Germline assignment: CDR1 SGHTA and CDR2 FQGNSA. The CDR3 is 14 residues long. CDR3 nucleotide sequence: TGTGCCAGCAGTTTGAGCGGGAGGGTGGATACGCAGTATTTT. It encodes CASSLSGRVDTQYF.

This clonotype was counted a few times. J is TRBJ2-1 and V is TRBV29-1; no clear D. The germline CDR1 and CDR2 sequences are SQVTM and ANQGSEA. This CDR3 is built from 10 residues. Trimming cost V 5 bases and J 5 bases, with 4 bases left between them. The DNA of the CDR3 is TGCAGCGTTAACGACAATGAGCAGTTCTTC. This translates into CSVNDNEQFF.

The chain links TRBV18 to TRBJ2-5, with 8 bases matching TRBD2. V dropped 0 bases and J dropped 3; count of bases not matched to a gene: 3. Germline values: CDR1 KGHSH, CDR2 LQKENI. The CDR3 length is 15 residues. This CDR3 is CASSPPSGGEETQYF. CDR3 DNA: TGTGCCAGCTCACCACCGTCGGGGGGGGAAGAGACCCAGTACTTC.

The genes are TRBV20-1 and TRBJ1-4; D unclear. From germline, CDR1 is DFQATT and CDR2 SNEGSKA (reference sequence). The CDR3 is made up of 15 amino acids. The V end was cut by 3 bases, the J end by 2 bases, with 13 bases between. The CDR3 nucleotides read TGCAGTGCTAGGTCAATAGGGTCTACTAATGAAAAACTGTTTTTT. This encodes CSARSIGSTNEKLFF.

This clonotype was counted only a few times. The chain uses TRBV7-2 and TRBJ2-6; D call uncertain. The CDR3 consists of 15 residues. With 3 bases removed from V and 1 base from J, the gap between germline ends came to 7 bases. Per the germline V gene, CDR1 is SGHTA and CDR2 is FQGNSA. CDR3 loop: CASSFIGSGANVLTF. The CDR3 nucleotides read TGTGCCAGCAGCTTTATAGGGTCTGGGGCCAACGTCCTGACTTTC.

In its sample, this clonotype was seen a few times. The chain uses TRBV7-8 and TRBJ2-7; a weak D match, TRBD2 (6 bases). Germline V CDR1 and CDR2: SGHVS, FQNEAQ. The CDR3 consists of 15 residues. Trimming cost V 2 bases and J 5 bases, with 16 bases left between them. The CDR3 bases are TGTGCCAGCAGCTTATTCATTTTGGGGACTGACGAGCAGTACTTC. It specifies CASSLFILGTDEQYF.

This clonotype showed up many times. The chain carries TRBV29-1 and TRBJ2-7; D is unresolved. Germline V lookup: CDR1 SQVTM, CDR2 ANQGSEA. The V end was cut by 5 bases, the J end by 2 bases, with 10 bases between. The CDR3 is 12 residues long. The CDR3 region has the DNA TGCAGCGTTCGGAACAGAACCTACGAGCAGTACTTC. Protein: CSVRNRTYEQYF.

This clonotype has only a few counts. The chain carries TRBV4-3 and TRBJ2-3; no clear D gene. CDR1 and CDR2 (germline): LGHNA, YSLEER. The CDR3 totals 17 residues. The V end lost 3 bases, the J end lost 2 bases, and 18 bases lay between the germline ends. The CDR3 loop is CASSHGPVTPSTDTQYF. The CDR3 bases are TGCGCCAGCAGCCATGGCCCCGTGACTCCTTCCACAGATACGCAGTATTTT.

The chain links TRBV20-1 to TRBJ2-7, with 9 bases identical to TRBD2. The germline gives CDR1 DFQATT, CDR2 SNEGSKA (reference sequence). J gave up 5 bases and V 2 bases, and 7 bases lay outside the gene matches. The CDR3 is 14 residues long. CDR3 DNA sequence: TGCAGTGCTAGAAGGGTAGCGGGAGTTGACGAGCAGTACTTC. It is translated as CSARRVAGVDEQYF.

This clonotype was found many times. V gene TRBV5-1 combines with J gene TRBJ2-1; no firm D call. The V end was cut by 0 bases, the J end by 5 bases, with 6 bases between. The CDR3 consists of 13 residues. Germline V gene lookup returns CDR1 SGHRS and CDR2 YFSETQ. The CDR3 coding sequence is TGCGCCAGCAGCTTGGAGCCCAACAATGAGCAGTTCTTC. Its protein is CASSLEPNNEQFF.

This clonotype occurred a few times. The chain has TRBV6-5 and TRBJ2-7, with D possibly being TRBD1 (6 bases). This CDR3 contains 12 residues. Trimming took off 8 bases at V and 2 bases at J, with 10 bases between the two ends. Germline lookup yields CDR1 MNHEY and CDR2 SVGAGI. The CDR3 bases are TGTGCCAGCTTAGGGGACACCTACGAGCAGTACTTC. Its protein is CASLGDTYEQYF.

This clonotype has a handful of counts. The chain has TRBV6-5 and TRBJ2-7; D not resolved. Germline-derived CDR1 and CDR2 are MNHEY and SVGAGI. CDR3 size: 16 residues. The V gene lost 5 bases and the J gene lost 0 bases, with 17 bases spanning the gap. The CDR3 DNA follows: TGTGCCAGCAGTCACCCTAGGACGCTGACCTCCTACGAGCAGTACTTC. This encodes CASSHPRTLTSYEQYF.

This clonotype was counted between two and nine times. The V and J genes are TRBV18 and TRBJ2-1; D perhaps matches TRBD1 (5 bases). Germline V CDR1 and CDR2: KGHSH, LQKENI. The CDR3 has 13 amino acids. Trimming took 6 bases from V and 7 from J, leaving 13 bases between them. DNA for the CDR3: TGTGCCAGCTCGCTTTATTCAGGGAATGAGCAGTTCTTC. This sequence encodes CASSLYSGNEQFF.

In this sample, this clonotype turned up a few times. The chain is built from TRBV5-1 and TRBJ2-2, with D maybe TRBD1 (5 bases). Per germline, CDR1 SGHRS and CDR2 YFSETQ. The germline V and J ends were trimmed by 0 bases and 7 bases, with 16 bases remaining between them. The length of the CDR3 is 16 residues. In DNA form, the CDR3 reads TGCGCCAGCAGCTTGGGTCAGGGATTTGGAATCGGGGAGCTGTTTTTT. It yields the protein CASSLGQGFGIGELFF.